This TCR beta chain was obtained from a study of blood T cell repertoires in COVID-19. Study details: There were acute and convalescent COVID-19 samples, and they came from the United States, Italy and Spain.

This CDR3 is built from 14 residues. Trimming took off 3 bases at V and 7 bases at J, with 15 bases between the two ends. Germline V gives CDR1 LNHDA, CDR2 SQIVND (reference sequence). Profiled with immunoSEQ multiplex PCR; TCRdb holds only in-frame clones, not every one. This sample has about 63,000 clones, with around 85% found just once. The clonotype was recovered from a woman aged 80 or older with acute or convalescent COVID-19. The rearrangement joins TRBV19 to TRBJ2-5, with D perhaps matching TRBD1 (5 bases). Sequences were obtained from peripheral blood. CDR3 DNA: TGTGCCAGTAGTATGGGATCGCATCAGGGGACCCAGTACTTC. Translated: CASSMGSHQGTQYF. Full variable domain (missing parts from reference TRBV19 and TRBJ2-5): DGGITQSPKYLFRKEGQNVTLSCEQNLNHDAMYWYRQDPGQGLRLIYYSQIVNDFQKGDIAEGYSVSREKKESFPLTVTSAQKNPTAFYLCASSMGSHQGTQYFGPGTRLLVL.